This is a list of T cell receptor beta chains from one sample in a study of cytomegalovirus exposure and HLA in healthy donors. This table comes from immunoSEQ multiplex PCR, and its TCRdb copy is limited to in-frame clones, with some not included. This repertoire shows 150,000 to 200,000 clones, 80% found once; its top ten account for more than 5%. Material: PBMCs. The receptors originated from a man aged 35 to 55 in good health and CMV-seronegative. Both conserved end residues are trimmed from each CDR3. The order of the fields is J gene, V gene, clone size, CDR3 protein. For some rows the clone size is stated as once, few or many, or as a class when expanded; others skip it.

J gene: TRBJ2-7; V gene: TRBV5-6; clone size: NA; CDR3 protein: ASSRDRGRWYEQY
J gene: TRBJ1-2; V gene: TRBV5-8; clone size: NA; CDR3 protein: ASSLDGDSNYGYT
J gene: TRBJ1-2; V gene: TRBV29-1; clone size: once; CDR3 protein: SVATGVNYGYT
J gene: TRBJ1-2; V gene: TRBV6-6; clone size: NA; CDR3 protein: ASRTTGDGYT
J gene: NA; V gene: TRBV7-2; clone size: NA; CDR3 protein: ASSPTANYGYT
J gene: NA; V gene: TRBV6-5; clone size: few; CDR3 protein: ASSRGTGILYEQY
J gene: TRBJ2-7; V gene: TRBV27; clone size: NA; CDR3 protein: ASSDRLAGDEQY
J gene: TRBJ2-1; V gene: TRBV9; clone size: NA; CDR3 protein: ASSVLAGTARNEQF
J gene: TRBJ1-5; V gene: TRBV7-8; clone size: NA; CDR3 protein: ASSLARSNQPQH
J gene: TRBJ2-5; V gene: TRBV7-6; clone size: NA; CDR3 protein: ASSLEGVGTQETQY
J gene: TRBJ2-7; V gene: TRBV7-2; clone size: NA; CDR3 protein: ASSFAGDLYEQY
J gene: TRBJ1-2; V gene: TRBV19; clone size: NA; CDR3 protein: ASSMLEEHTLHGYT
J gene: TRBJ1-2; V gene: TRBV15; clone size: NA; CDR3 protein: ATSERSGYGYT
J gene: TRBJ2-7; V gene: TRBV7-8; clone size: once; CDR3 protein: ASSFEAGGVAEQY
J gene: TRBJ1-1; V gene: TRBV7-2; clone size: many; CDR3 protein: ASSPIGQLNTEAF
J gene: TRBJ2-4; V gene: TRBV5-1; clone size: NA; CDR3 protein: ASSLGGGDIQY
J gene: TRBJ1-4; V gene: TRBV6-6; clone size: NA; CDR3 protein: ASRPSTGGSEKLF
J gene: TRBJ2-3; V gene: TRBV29-1; clone size: NA; CDR3 protein: SVETAGPVTDTQY
J gene: TRBJ2-3; V gene: TRBV7-6; clone size: NA; CDR3 protein: ASSLGVRTDTQY
J gene: TRBJ1-2; V gene: TRBV6-5; clone size: many; CDR3 protein: ASSRQGVDGYT
J gene: TRBJ2-7; V gene: TRBV2; clone size: NA; CDR3 protein: ASRGDRGSYEQY
J gene: TRBJ2-7; V gene: TRBV9; clone size: NA; CDR3 protein: ASSPSGEVYQY
J gene: TRBJ2-3; V gene: TRBV4-3; clone size: NA; CDR3 protein: ASSQGTSSADTQY
J gene: TRBJ1-6; V gene: TRBV6-1; clone size: few; CDR3 protein: ASRPRTGINSPLH
J gene: TRBJ2-5; V gene: TRBV7-2; clone size: once; CDR3 protein: ASSLRVLETQY
J gene: TRBJ2-7; V gene: TRBV6-5; clone size: NA; CDR3 protein: ASSSVPRGNYEQY
J gene: TRBJ2-2; V gene: TRBV7-3; clone size: NA; CDR3 protein: ASSFPAGGRNTGELF
J gene: TRBJ1-2; V gene: TRBV7-9; clone size: NA; CDR3 protein: ASSPILGTGRDGYT
J gene: TRBJ2-2; V gene: TRBV9; clone size: NA; CDR3 protein: ASSSWTSGNTGELF
J gene: TRBJ2-3; V gene: TRBV2; clone size: few; CDR3 protein: ASKSQGGTDTQY
J gene: TRBJ1-6; V gene: TRBV7-2; clone size: NA; CDR3 protein: ASSFLRDRGWNSPLH
J gene: TRBJ1-3; V gene: TRBV7-9; clone size: NA; CDR3 protein: ASSSPGSNSGNTIY
J gene: TRBJ2-3; V gene: TRBV30; clone size: NA; CDR3 protein: AWTARTGSTDTQY
J gene: TRBJ1-1; V gene: TRBV6-5; clone size: NA; CDR3 protein: ASAISVAANTEAF
J gene: TRBJ2-1; V gene: TRBV5-5; clone size: few; CDR3 protein: ASSPGQGGSYNEQF
J gene: TRBJ2-2; V gene: TRBV4-3; clone size: NA; CDR3 protein: ASSRLGLDTTGELF
J gene: TRBJ2-7; V gene: TRBV5-4; clone size: NA; CDR3 protein: ASSQRTSGGYEQY
J gene: TRBJ1-4; V gene: TRBV11-2; clone size: once; CDR3 protein: ASSFGANEKLF
J gene: TRBJ2-2; V gene: TRBV5-1; clone size: NA; CDR3 protein: ASSGQTSGALTGELF
J gene: TRBJ2-5; V gene: TRBV11-2; clone size: NA; CDR3 protein: ASSLAGLIQETQY
J gene: TRBJ2-7; V gene: TRBV5-8; clone size: NA; CDR3 protein: ASSFETGAYEQY
J gene: TRBJ2-7; V gene: TRBV27; clone size: NA; CDR3 protein: ASGAFFDEQY
J gene: TRBJ2-1; V gene: TRBV7-2; clone size: NA; CDR3 protein: ASSFSGTSGFSNEQF
J gene: TRBJ1-2; V gene: TRBV6-1; clone size: NA; CDR3 protein: ASREGTGTYYGYT
J gene: TRBJ1-3; V gene: TRBV7-2; clone size: few; CDR3 protein: ASSRTTGSSGNTIY
J gene: TRBJ2-2; V gene: TRBV19; clone size: NA; CDR3 protein: ASSPLAAEAGELF
J gene: TRBJ2-3; V gene: TRBV29-1; clone size: few; CDR3 protein: SVLQDPKDTQY
J gene: TRBJ1-1; V gene: TRBV25-1; clone size: NA; CDR3 protein: ASSEYGGGTEAF
J gene: TRBJ2-2; V gene: TRBV11-2; clone size: NA; CDR3 protein: ASSPGQPETGELF
J gene: TRBJ1-1; V gene: TRBV5-1; clone size: NA; CDR3 protein: ASSLVSGMNTEAF
J gene: TRBJ2-7; V gene: TRBV6-5; clone size: NA; CDR3 protein: ASSYVDRTYEQY